Reported below is one T cell receptor beta chain. The data stem from a study of cytomegalovirus exposure and HLA in healthy donors. The CDR3 extends over 17 amino acids. Germline V CDR1 and CDR2: MNHEY, SMNVEV (reference sequence). V shed 2 bases and J 7 bases; nucleotides not matched to a gene: 11. The PCR made use of 60 Vbeta and 13 Jbeta primers. Produced via immunoSEQ multiplex PCR; TCRdb's table is partial and in-frame only. Of approximately 150,000 clones listed, around 75% are singletons. The rearrangement links TRBV27 to TRBJ2-1; 10 nucleotides agree with TRBD2. The sequencing sample was made of PBMCs. The TCR originated in a man aged 60 to 75 in good health and CMV-seronegative. The CDR3 reads CASSLLASGRQVNEQFF. CDR3 in DNA: TGTGCCAGCAGTTTACTTGCTAGCGGGAGACAGGTTAATGAGCAGTTCTTC.